This T cell receptor beta chain came from a study of monozygotic twins with cystic fibrosis. Looking at the study overall: With about 16 PCR cycles, barcoded libraries came from around 3 micrograms of fragmented DNA. Study-level findings and limits: V usage most resembled the co-twin in 13 of 16 pairs. In this small cohort, shared CDR3 numbers showed no association with age, concordance or disease severity. The repertoire was suggested to be naive-dominated, clonality median about 0.0095.

The CDR3 has 14 amino acids. The germline V and J ends were trimmed by 0 bases and 5 bases, with 10 bases remaining between them. The V gene's germline CDR1 is MNHEY and CDR2 SMNVEV (reference sequence). The assay was immunoSEQ multiplex PCR, and TCRdb's table has in-frame clones only and misses some. The table records 20,000 to 30,000 clones, approximately 96% of them present only once. Concerning this clone: Its antigen is currently unknown.

The TCR originated in a girl aged 2 to 10 with cystic fibrosis. The specimen sequenced was blood. V is TRBV27 and J is TRBJ2-5; no definite D call. The CDR3 nucleotides read TGTGCCAGCAGTTTATCATGGATTTCGGAGACCCAGTACTTC. Translated, it gives CASSLSWISETQYF.